These 28 T cell receptor beta chains were sequenced from one sample in a study of cytomegalovirus exposure and HLA in healthy donors. PCR was performed using 60 Vbeta and 13 Jbeta primers. Produced via immunoSEQ multiplex PCR; TCRdb's table is partial and in-frame only. The listing contains about 74,000 clones. The source material was PBMCs. The source is a female donor in good health and CMV-seropositive.

The CDR3 DNA sequence: TGTGCCAGCAGCTCGGGACAGGGGGGCAATCAGCCCCAGCATTTT. Encoded protein: CASSSGQGGNQPQHF. The chain combines TRBV7-8 with TRBJ1-5; 11 nucleotides line up with TRBD1. Unmatched junction bases numbered 1, after V lost 4 bases and J lost 2 bases. CDR1 and CDR2 from the germline V gene are SGHVS and FQNEAQ. The length of the CDR3 is 15 residues.

This sequence joins TRBV13 and TRBJ1-3, with D possibly TRBD1 on 5 matching bases. Deletions cut 5 bases from V and 2 bases from J, with 10 bases between. CDR3 length: 14 residues. CDR1 is PRHDT, CDR2 FYEKMQ, per germline (reference sequence). The CDR3 DNA reads as TGTGCCAGCAGCCTGACAGAAACTGGAAACACCATATATTTT. This sequence encodes CASSLTETGNTIYF.

The chain carries TRBV30 and TRBJ1-2; no firm D call. Trimming stripped 2 bases from V and 11 bases from J, with 12 bases between. The CDR3 has 11 residues. Germline-derived CDR1 and CDR2 are GTSNPN and SVGIG (reference sequence). CDR3 residues: CAWSMSNRYTF. Written as DNA, the CDR3 is TGTGCCTGGAGTATGAGTAACCGGTACACCTTC. The complete variable domain, with remaining parts taken from reference TRBV30 and TRBJ1-2, reads SQTIHQWPATLVQPVGSPLSLECTVEGTSNPNLYWYRQAAGRGLQLLFYSVGIGQISSEVPQNLSASRPQDRQFILSSKKLLLSDSGFYLCAWSMSNRYTFGSGTRLTVV.

In DNA, the CDR3 is TGTGCCAGCACTACAGGGGGCGGCTATGGCTACACCTTC. Its protein product is CASTTGGGYGYTF. V usage is TRBV6-5 and J usage is TRBJ1-2, with 9 bases matching TRBD1. The CDR3 is 13 residues long. Germline assignment: CDR1 MNHEY and CDR2 SVGAGI. The V and J ends lost 7 bases and 4 bases, in that order; junction bases with no gene match: 4.

V is TRBV4-1 and J is TRBJ2-1, with TRBD2 matching 13 bases. This CDR3 contains 17 residues. The V and J ends lost 6 bases and 12 bases, in that order; junction bases with no gene match: 17. Germline values: CDR1 MGHRA, CDR2 YSYEKL. CDR3 sequence (DNA): TGCGCCAGCAGTCTGGATGGGGCCGGGACTAGCGGGGAAGGGCAGTTCTTC. It codes for CASSLDGAGTSGEGQFF.

The chain uses TRBV28 and TRBJ2-7; D is unclear. Trimming left V 3 bases short and J 1 base short, with 7 bases between. Germline assignment: CDR1 MDHEN and CDR2 SYDVKM. The CDR3 contains 13 residues. The CDR3 is CASSLGISYEQYF. CDR3 nucleotides: TGTGCCAGCAGTTTGGGCATATCCTACGAGCAGTACTTC.

This chain joins TRBV23-1 and TRBJ2-7, with 8 bases identical to TRBD1. TRBV23-1 is recorded as an ORF, its role being uncertain. After removal of 3 bases from V and 1 base from J, the junction contained 8 bases not matched to a gene. The CDR3 is 16 amino acids. In nucleotides, the CDR3 is TGCGCCAGCAGTCACCTTGGGACAGGCGATTCCTACGAGCAGTACTTC. This sequence encodes CASSHLGTGDSYEQYF.

The chain employs TRBV5-5 and TRBJ2-7; tentative D call: TRBD1 (5 bases). Germline CDR1 and CDR2: SGHKS and YYEKEE (reference sequence). The CDR3 loop spans 15 amino acids. The V gene lost 4 bases and the J gene lost 2 bases, with 16 bases spanning the gap. The CDR3 region has the DNA TGTGCCAGCAGCCCAGGGATGATCAGCGCCTACGAGCAGTACTTC. Translated, it gives CASSPGMISAYEQYF.

The chain links TRBV7-2 to TRBJ2-1, with 13 bases identical to TRBD2. V gave up 4 bases and J gave up 4 bases; unmatched junction bases: 7. Germline V gene lookup returns CDR1 SGHTA and CDR2 FQGNSA. The CDR3 covers 17 residues. The CDR3 DNA reads TGTGCCAGCAGCTCGAGACTAGCGGGAGGTGGTTACAATGAGCAGTTCTTC. Its translation is CASSSRLAGGGYNEQFF.

This chain uses TRBV10-3 with TRBJ1-1; 10 nucleotides agree with TRBD1. Germline trimming cut 6 bases from V and 3 bases from J; bases unmatched to any gene: 7. This CDR3 has 15 amino acids. In germline, CDR1 is ENHRY, CDR2 SYGVKD. In DNA, the CDR3 is TGTGCCATCAGGGGGACCGGGACAGGGGACACTGAAGCTTTCTTT. This codes for CAIRGTGTGDTEAFF.

The rearrangement joins TRBV2 to TRBJ2-7; D might be TRBD2 (7 bases). The germline gives CDR1 SNHLY, CDR2 FYNNEI. The CDR3 sequence is 15 residues long. V was cut by 4 bases and J by 2 bases, with 15 bases left in between. CDR3 residues: CASSGQGRGPYEQYF. The CDR3 DNA follows: TGTGCCAGCAGTGGGCAGGGGAGGGGACCCTACGAGCAGTACTTC.

The gene calls are TRBV11-2 and TRBJ1-2; D not certain. Germline CDR1 reads SGHAT; CDR2 reads FQNNGV. V lost 2 bases and J lost 5, with 6 bases in between. The CDR3 spans 12 residues. CDR3 loop: CASSLPRYGYTF. DNA of the CDR3: TGTGCCAGCAGCTTACCGAGATATGGCTACACCTTC.

The chain combines TRBV19 with TRBJ1-5; perhaps TRBD1 as D (5 bases). Germline V CDR1 and CDR2: LNHDA, SQIVND (reference sequence). Trimming stripped 7 bases from V and 5 bases from J, with 18 bases between. The CDR3 is 15 amino acids. CDR3 nucleotide sequence: TGTGCCAGTAAGGGCGGGGGGAGGTGGGATCAGCCCCAGCATTTT. Translating gives CASKGGGRWDQPQHF.

This rearrangement joins TRBV7-9 to TRBJ1-1, with D possibly matching TRBD1 (5 bases). In germline, CDR1 is SEHNR, CDR2 FQNEAQ (reference sequence). Trimming stripped 5 bases from V and 4 bases from J, with 14 bases between. The CDR3 is 14 amino acids. The CDR3 coding sequence is TGTGCCAGCAGCCTATCTGGGGCCCTCACTGAAGCTTTCTTT. It yields the protein CASSLSGALTEAFF.

V usage is TRBV19 and J usage is TRBJ2-2; 11 bases match TRBD2. The V gene end was trimmed by 3 bases and the J gene end by 7 bases; junction bases not matched to a gene: 13. The CDR3 is made up of 18 amino acids. Germline V gene data show CDR1 as LNHDA and CDR2 as SQIVND (reference sequence). CDR3 in amino acids: CASSISRLAGSGGGELFF. Written as DNA, the CDR3 is TGTGCCAGTAGTATTTCCAGACTAGCGGGAAGTGGTGGCGGGGAGCTGTTTTTT.

The chain links TRBV15 to TRBJ1-3; D possibly corresponds to TRBD1 (6 bases). CDR1 and CDR2 (germline): LNHNV, YYDKDF (reference sequence). Deletions cut 0 bases from V and 1 base from J, with 16 bases between. The CDR3 length is 18 residues. CDR3 DNA: TGTGCCACCAGCAGAGATGTCCCACTAGGGGGTTCTGGAAACACCATATATTTT. Protein: CATSRDVPLGGSGNTIYF.

The gene calls are TRBV4-1 and TRBJ2-1; TRBD2 aligns across 12 bases. Germline CDR1 is MGHRA and CDR2 is YSYEKL. The CDR3 spans 18 residues. The trim removed 3 bases at V and 5 bases at J, leaving 11 bases unmatched. This CDR3 is CASSQGGLAGGWNNEQFF. The DNA of the CDR3 is TGCGCCAGCAGCCAGGGGGGGCTAGCGGGAGGGTGGAACAATGAGCAGTTCTTC.

The chain uses TRBV7-9 and TRBJ1-2; D is ambiguous. The CDR3 sequence is 14 residues long. V lost 1 base and J 4 bases, leaving 10 bases between the germline ends. Per germline, CDR1 SEHNR and CDR2 FQNEAQ (reference sequence). The DNA for the CDR3 is TGTGCCAGCAGCTTAGGAACCACTGGCTATGGCTACACCTTC. Amino acids: CASSLGTTGYGYTF.

The genes are TRBV5-4 and TRBJ2-5, with a tentative D call TRBD1 (6 bases). With 4 bases removed from V and 5 bases from J, the gap between germline ends came to 12 bases. Germline V gene lookup returns CDR1 SGHNT and CDR2 YYREEE (reference sequence). The CDR3 runs 13 residues. CDR3 DNA sequence: TGTGCCAGCAGCCGGCAGGGGTGGGAGACCCAGTACTTC. It is translated as CASSRQGWETQYF.

This sequence joins TRBV29-1 and TRBJ2-7; the match to TRBD2 covers 7 bases. Per germline, CDR1 SQVTM and CDR2 ANQGSEA. CDR3 length equals 14 residues. The ends lost 2 bases at V and 3 bases at J; junction bases unmatched: 7. The CDR3 loop reads CSVELHSGGYEQYF. In DNA, the CDR3 is TGCAGCGTTGAATTACACTCGGGGGGCTACGAGCAGTACTTC.

The rearrangement links TRBV5-1 to TRBJ1-5; TRBD1 matches 10 bases. After removal of 2 bases from V and 0 bases from J, the junction contained 8 bases not matched to a gene. Looked up from germline, CDR1 is SGHRS and CDR2 is YFSETQ. This CDR3 contains 18 residues. The CDR3 DNA is TGCGCCAGCAGCTTAAATCCGGGACAGGGGAATAGCAATCAGCCCCAGCATTTT. Amino acid sequence: CASSLNPGQGNSNQPQHF. The complete variable domain, with remaining parts taken from reference TRBV5-1 and TRBJ1-5, reads KAGVTQTPRYLIKTRGQQVTLSCSPISGHRSVSWYQQTPGQGLQFLFEYFSETQRNKGNFPGRFSGRQFSNSRSEMNVSTLELGDSALYLCASSLNPGQGNSNQPQHFGDGTRLSIL.

This chain uses TRBV30 with TRBJ2-1, with a weak D call TRBD2 (6 bases). CDR3 size: 15 residues. Germline-derived CDR1 and CDR2 are GTSNPN and SVGIG (reference sequence). The V end lost 0 bases, the J end lost 6 bases, and 15 bases lay between the germline ends. CDR3 bases: TGTGCCTGGAGTGTTGAACTAGCCCACACCAATGAGCAGTTCTTC. This gives the protein CAWSVELAHTNEQFF.

The chain carries TRBV5-4 and TRBJ2-2; D is possibly TRBD2 (6 bases). The CDR3 length is 14 residues. Trimming took off 4 bases at V and 7 bases at J, with 14 bases between the two ends. Germline lookup yields CDR1 SGHNT and CDR2 YYREEE (reference sequence). The CDR3 DNA reads as TGTGCCAGCAGCCGGGGGTCCGTGGACGGGGAGCTGTTTTTT. Translating gives CASSRGSVDGELFF.

This rearrangement joins TRBV4-2 to TRBJ2-7, with 8 nucleotides matching TRBD1. V trimming: 2 bases; J trimming: 3 bases; junction bases outside the gene matches: 0. Germline assignment: CDR1 LGHNA and CDR2 YNFKEQ. CDR3 length: 13 amino acids. CDR3: CASSQTGGYEQYF. CDR3 sequence (DNA): TGTGCCAGCAGCCAAACAGGGGGCTACGAGCAGTACTTC.

This chain uses TRBV4-3 with TRBJ1-4, with TRBD1 matching 8 bases. This CDR3 spans 16 amino acids. Trimming at V came to 1 base and at J to 0 bases, leaving 1 base not matched to a gene. Per germline, CDR1 LGHNA and CDR2 YSLEER. CDR3 amino acids: CASSQGDRPTNEKLFF. The CDR3 nucleotides are TGCGCCAGCAGCCAAGGGGACAGGCCAACTAATGAAAAACTGTTTTTT.

CDR3 nucleotide sequence: TGTGCCAGCAGCTCTCGGACTAGCGGGATTTACGAGCAGTACTTC. It is translated as CASSSRTSGIYEQYF. The chain is built from TRBV7-2 and TRBJ2-7, with 12 nucleotides matching TRBD2. J was trimmed by 4 bases and V by 4 bases; bases with no gene match: 5. Looked up from germline, CDR1 is SGHTA and CDR2 is FQGNSA. The CDR3 consists of 15 residues.

CDR3 in DNA: TGCGCCAGCAGCCATGTACAGGGGGGGAACTCTGGAAACACCATATATTTT. Translation gives CASSHVQGGNSGNTIYF. The chain recombines TRBV4-1 with TRBJ1-3; TRBD1 matches at 8 bases. V was pared by 3 bases and J by 0 bases, with 7 bases of the junction left unmatched. Per germline, CDR1 MGHRA and CDR2 YSYEKL. CDR3 length: 17 residues.

This chain joins TRBV5-1 and TRBJ2-7; TRBD1 aligns across 8 bases. The V segment lost 0 bases and the J segment 7 bases; nucleotides outside the gene matches: 6. The CDR3 is made up of 14 amino acids. Germline CDR1 is SGHRS and CDR2 is YFSETQ. Written as DNA, the CDR3 is TGCGCCAGCAGCTTGGAAACAGGGGGAGGTGAGCAGTACTTC. Translated, it gives CASSLETGGGEQYF.